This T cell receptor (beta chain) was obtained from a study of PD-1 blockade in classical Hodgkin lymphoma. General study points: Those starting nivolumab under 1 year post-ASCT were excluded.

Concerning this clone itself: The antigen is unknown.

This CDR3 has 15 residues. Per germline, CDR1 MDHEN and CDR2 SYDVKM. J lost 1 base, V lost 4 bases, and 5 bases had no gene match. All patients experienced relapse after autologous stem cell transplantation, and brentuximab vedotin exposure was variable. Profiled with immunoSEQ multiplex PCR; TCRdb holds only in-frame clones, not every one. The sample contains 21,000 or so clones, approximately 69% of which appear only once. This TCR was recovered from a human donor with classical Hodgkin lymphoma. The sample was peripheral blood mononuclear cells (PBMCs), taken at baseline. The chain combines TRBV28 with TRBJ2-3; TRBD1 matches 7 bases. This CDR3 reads CASSSRDRGTDTQYF. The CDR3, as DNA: TGTGCCAGCAGTTCCCGGGACAGAGGCACAGATACGCAGTATTTT.